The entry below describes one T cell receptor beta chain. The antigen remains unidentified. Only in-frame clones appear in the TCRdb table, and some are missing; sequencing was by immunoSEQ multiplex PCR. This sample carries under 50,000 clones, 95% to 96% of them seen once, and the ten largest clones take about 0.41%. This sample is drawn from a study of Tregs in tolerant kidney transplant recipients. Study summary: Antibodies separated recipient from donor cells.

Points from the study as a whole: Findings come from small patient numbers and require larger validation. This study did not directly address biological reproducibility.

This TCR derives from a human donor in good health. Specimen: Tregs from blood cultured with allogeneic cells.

The CDR3, as DNA: TGTGCCAGCAGCTCCACAGGGGAACGGAACACTGAAGCTTTCTTT. Translating it yields CASSSTGERNTEAFF. The rearrangement joins TRBV7-9 to TRBJ1-1, with 7 bases that match TRBD1. Trimming took 4 bases from V and 1 from J; bases not matched to a gene: 6. This CDR3 is built from 15 residues. The V gene's germline CDR1 is SEHNR and CDR2 FQNEAQ (reference sequence).